The 17 T cell receptor beta chains below come from one sample, sequenced in a study of long-term antiretroviral therapy in people with HIV. It was version v3.0 of the immunoSEQ assay that was run at survey level. TCRdb's copy holds only in-frame clones and misses some; the assay was immunoSEQ multiplex PCR. The data show 20,000 to 25,000 clones, around three quarters seen once. The sample in question was unsorted PBMCs, obtained 1.2 years after starting antiretroviral therapy. The receptors originated from a woman aged 35 to 49 with HIV.

The chain is built from TRBV5-8 and TRBJ2-7, with no clear D. This CDR3 is 11 amino acids long. The germline V gene has CDR1 SGHTS and CDR2 YDEGEE. Trimming took off 3 bases at V and 3 bases at J, with 4 bases between the two ends. The CDR3 loop is CASSWLYEQYF. The CDR3 nucleotides are TGTGCCAGCAGCTGGCTCTACGAGCAGTACTTC.

J is TRBJ2-2 and V is TRBV29-1; possibly TRBD1 for D (6 bases). Germline V lookup: CDR1 SQVTM, CDR2 ANQGSEA. There are 15 residues in the CDR3. The ends were cut back, 4 bases at V and 3 bases at J, with 15 bases in the middle. The DNA for the CDR3 is TGCAGCGTTGTAGGTCTGGGGGCGGACACCGGGGAGCTGTTTTTT. This encodes CSVVGLGADTGELFF.

The gene calls are TRBV6-6 and TRBJ2-5; D remains ambiguous. The CDR3 contains 14 residues. Deletions cut 1 base from V and 4 bases from J, with 10 bases between. CDR1 and CDR2 (germline): MNHNY, SVGAGI (reference sequence). DNA for the CDR3: TGTGCCAGCAGTTACTTGGCCCCGAGAGAGACCCAGTACTTC. It translates to CASSYLAPRETQYF.

This clone has more than one count but fewer than ten. The chain couples TRBV7-6 to TRBJ2-2; D not resolved. This CDR3 has 11 amino acids. Deletions cut 5 bases from V and 6 bases from J, with 4 bases between. Germline V gene data show CDR1 as SGHVS and CDR2 as FNYEAQ. The CDR3 here is CASSNAGELFF. For the CDR3, the DNA is TGTGCCAGCAGCAACGCCGGGGAGCTGTTTTTT.

This clone showed up just a few times. This chain links TRBV25-1 with TRBJ1-5; unclear D gene. Trimming cost V 6 bases and J 3 bases, with 9 bases left between them. Germline V gives CDR1 MGHDK, CDR2 SYGVNS. The CDR3 is made up of 13 amino acids. The CDR3 nucleotides are TGTGCCAGCAGCTCTAGTTCCAATCAGCCCCAGCATTTT. Residues: CASSSSSNQPQHF.

J is TRBJ1-1 and V is TRBV18, with D tentatively TRBD1 (5 bases). The V end was cut by 3 bases, the J end by 2 bases, with 7 bases between. Germline loops: CDR1 KGHSH, CDR2 LQKENI. This CDR3 spans 13 amino acids. This CDR3 is CASSPQGNTEAFF. CDR3 coding DNA: TGTGCCAGCTCACCGCAGGGTAACACTGAAGCTTTCTTT. Full variable domain (rest looked up from reference TRBV18 and TRBJ1-1): NAGVMQNPRHLVRRRGQEARLRCSPMKGHSHVYWYRQLPEEGLKFMVYLQKENIIDESGMPKERFSAEFPKEGPSILRIQQVVRGDSAAYFCASSPQGNTEAFFGQGTRLTVV.

The chain is built from TRBV27 and TRBJ2-5; D is uncertain. Germline CDR1 is MNHEY and CDR2 is SMNVEV (reference sequence). This CDR3 comprises 14 residues. The V gene lost 1 base and the J gene lost 5 bases, with 11 bases spanning the gap. The CDR3 coding sequence is TGTGCCAGCAGTTTATGGGCAGGTGGGGAGACCCAGTACTTC. Protein product: CASSLWAGGETQYF.

The genes are TRBV7-6 and TRBJ2-5; TRBD2 matches 15 bases. J gave up 2 bases and V 5 bases, and 6 bases lay outside the gene matches. The CDR3 runs to 17 residues. Germline V gene data show CDR1 as SGHVS and CDR2 as FNYEAQ. The CDR3 DNA follows: TGTGCCAGCAGCCCTGGACTAGCGGGAGGGCCGCAAGAGACCCAGTACTTC. This codes for CASSPGLAGGPQETQYF.

The V call is TRBV11-1, the J call TRBJ2-7; 10 bases are a match to TRBD2. CDR1 is SGHAT, CDR2 FQDESV, per germline (reference sequence). J was trimmed by 4 bases and V by 4 bases; bases with no gene match: 4. CDR3 length: 14 amino acids. CDR3 in DNA: TGTGCCAGCAGCTCTCTAGCGGGAGTTTACGAGCAGTACTTC. Its protein product is CASSSLAGVYEQYF.

CDR3 residues: CAISESGTEAFF. In DNA form, the CDR3 reads TGTGCCATCAGTGAGTCGGGCACTGAAGCTTTCTTT. This chain links TRBV10-3 with TRBJ1-1; no clear D. CDR3 size: 12 residues. Germline CDR1 reads ENHRY; CDR2 reads SYGVKD. Trimming removed 0 bases at V and 4 bases at J, with 3 bases between.

This chain uses TRBV6-5 with TRBJ1-6, with D tentatively TRBD1 (6 bases). V lost 0 bases to trimming and J lost 10 bases, with 13 bases between them. Germline V CDR1 and CDR2: MNHEY, SVGAGI. CDR3 length equals 15 residues. The DNA of the CDR3 is TGTGCCAGCAGTTACTCACCAGGGGAGAACTCACCCCTCCACTTT. Encoded protein: CASSYSPGENSPLHF.

The rearrangement links TRBV30 to TRBJ2-7; 7 nucleotides align to TRBD2. The CDR3 is 15 residues long. The junction had 11 bases not matched to a gene; V was cut back by 2 bases and J by 4 bases. From germline, CDR1 is GTSNPN and CDR2 SVGIG (reference sequence). This CDR3 is CAWSSHSGLAYEQYF. CDR3 sequence (DNA): TGTGCCTGGAGTTCCCATAGCGGGCTGGCGTACGAGCAGTACTTC.

This clone has just one count. The genes are TRBV4-3 and TRBJ2-7; 8 nucleotides match TRBD1. Unmatched junction bases numbered 10, after V lost 0 bases and J lost 6 bases. From germline, CDR1 is LGHNA and CDR2 YSLEER. CDR3 length: 16 amino acids. The CDR3 nucleotides are TGCGCCAGCAGCCAAGACCGACAGGGGCCTTTCTTCGAGCAGTACTTC. Encoded protein: CASSQDRQGPFFEQYF.

CDR3 nucleotide sequence: TGTGCCAGCAGCACAGCAGCTTACACTGAAGCTTTCTTT. It codes for CASSTAAYTEAFF. This sequence joins TRBV27 and TRBJ1-1; D unclear. The CDR3 has 13 amino acids. Germline V CDR1 and CDR2: MNHEY, SMNVEV (reference sequence). V lost 6 bases and J 3 bases, leaving 11 bases between the germline ends.

This clone came up once. The rearrangement uses TRBV7-9 and TRBJ1-4, with 8 nucleotides matching TRBD1. Germline loops: CDR1 SEHNR, CDR2 FQNEAQ (reference sequence). The CDR3 totals 16 residues. J gave up 6 bases and V 3 bases, and 9 bases lay outside the gene matches. The CDR3 DNA reads TGTGCCAGCAGCTTTTCCAGACAGGGGAGGCATGAAAAACTGTTTTTT. This sequence encodes CASSFSRQGRHEKLFF.

V gene TRBV11-3 combines with J gene TRBJ2-3, with D unresolved. The CDR3 extends over 13 amino acids. The ends were cut back, 5 bases at V and 5 bases at J, with 11 bases in the middle. Germline loops: CDR1 SGHNT, CDR2 YENEEA. The CDR3 sequence is CASSTPNLDTQYF. As DNA, the CDR3 is TGTGCCAGCAGCACCCCCAACTTAGATACGCAGTATTTT.

This rearrangement joins TRBV2 to TRBJ2-2; D gene unclear. The CDR3 contains 11 residues. The V end was cut by 6 bases, the J end by 8 bases, with 7 bases between. CDR1 is SNHLY, CDR2 FYNNEI, per germline. CDR3 amino acids: CASSWVGELFF. Written as DNA, the CDR3 is TGTGCCAGCAGCTGGGTAGGGGAGCTGTTTTTT.